The clone carrying this T cell receptor beta chain came up many times. The germline gives CDR1 MGHRA, CDR2 YSYEKL. The CDR3 loop spans 16 amino acids. V lost 0 bases to trimming and J lost 5 bases, with 11 bases between them. This sample was taken from a study of blood T cell repertoires in COVID-19. Study information: COVID-19 samples collected from the United States, Italy and Spain covered acute and convalescent phases.

The protocol was immunoSEQ multiplex PCR, while the TCRdb copy is restricted to in-frame clones and leaves out a portion. The table has roughly 200,000 clones, around 80% seen once; the top ten hold around 20%. This chain uses TRBV4-1 with TRBJ1-6; D possibly corresponds to TRBD1 (6 bases). This clonotype originated in a human donor in a cohort sampled during active COVID-19. Input material: peripheral blood. DNA for the CDR3: TGCGCCAGCAGCCAAGATGGGGACACTAATAATTCACCCCTCCACTTT. Protein sequence: CASSQDGDTNNSPLHF.